Presented here are 15 T cell receptor beta chains from one specimen sequenced in a study of CD8+ T cells in alopecia areata. cDNA reverse transcribed from extracted RNA served as the sequencing template. Profiled with immunoSEQ multiplex PCR; TCRdb holds only in-frame clones, not every one. Among some 160,000 clones, approximately 60% were seen once, and the ten largest hold 30% to 45%. The sample was CD8+ T cells sorted from blood. These receptors originate from a human donor in good health.

The V gene is TRBV5-6, the J gene TRBJ2-7; D is undetermined. Germline V lookup: CDR1 SGHDT, CDR2 YYEEEE. V lost 2 bases and J 3 bases, leaving 12 bases between the germline ends. The CDR3 has 14 amino acids. Here the CDR3 reads CASSFRTDGYEQYF. CDR3 DNA: TGTGCCAGCAGCTTTCGAACAGATGGCTACGAGCAGTACTTC.

This chain connects TRBV11-2 to TRBJ2-3; D gene ambiguous. Trimming stripped 3 bases from V and 3 bases from J, with 13 bases between. CDR3 length: 15 amino acids. Germline CDR1 SGHAT, CDR2 FQNNGV. CDR3 amino acids: CASSFLLSATDTQYF. For the CDR3, the DNA is TGTGCCAGCAGCTTCCTACTGTCAGCGACAGATACGCAGTATTTT.

J is TRBJ1-1 and V is TRBV19; 8 nucleotides match TRBD1. With 9 bases clipped from V and 1 base from J, the junction kept 1 base outside the gene matches. The CDR3 is 12 amino acids. The germline V gene has CDR1 LNHDA and CDR2 SQIVND (reference sequence). DNA for the CDR3: TGTGCCAGCGGGACAGGGAACACTGAAGCTTTCTTT. The encoded protein is CASGTGNTEAFF.

The chain is built from TRBV25-1 and TRBJ2-7; D is uncertain. The CDR3 loop spans 12 amino acids. Per germline, CDR1 MGHDK and CDR2 SYGVNS. The V gene lost 6 bases and the J gene lost 0 bases, with 6 bases spanning the gap. CDR3 in amino acids: CASSPSSYEQYF. CDR3 nucleotide sequence: TGTGCCAGCAGCCCTAGCTCCTACGAGCAGTACTTC.

This chain uses TRBV20-1 with TRBJ2-1, with D unresolved. The V gene lost 5 bases and the J gene lost 7 bases, with 9 bases spanning the gap. The CDR3 is 11 amino acids. Germline-derived CDR1 and CDR2 are DFQATT and SNEGSKA (reference sequence). This chain's CDR3 is CSAPPTNEQFF. The DNA of the CDR3 is TGCAGTGCTCCCCCTACAAATGAGCAGTTCTTC.

The chain has TRBV7-9 and TRBJ2-1, with 16 nucleotides matching TRBD2. The CDR3 sequence is 19 residues long. From germline, CDR1 is SEHNR and CDR2 FQNEAQ (reference sequence). V trimming: 4 bases; J trimming: 1 base; junction bases outside the gene matches: 7. The CDR3 DNA sequence: TGTGCCAGCAGCTATGTCCCGGGACTAGCGGGAGGGTCCTACAATGAGCAGTTCTTC. The encoded protein is CASSYVPGLAGGSYNEQFF.

V is TRBV11-2 and J is TRBJ2-7, with a weak D call TRBD2 (6 bases). Per germline, CDR1 SGHAT and CDR2 FQNNGV. V gave up 1 base and J gave up 4 bases, with 14 bases separating them. This CDR3 comprises 15 residues. CDR3 DNA: TGTGCCAGCAGCTTAGGCGGGGATTTTGGATACGAGCAGTACTTC. Protein: CASSLGGDFGYEQYF.

The rearrangement joins TRBV29-1 to TRBJ2-7; D might be TRBD1 or TRBD2, each matching 7 bases. In germline, CDR1 is SQVTM, CDR2 ANQGSEA. This CDR3 is built from 16 residues. Trimming removed 0 bases from V and 4 bases from J, with 19 bases in between. The CDR3: CSVEDLVVQGGYEQYF. CDR3 nucleotide sequence: TGCAGCGTTGAAGATTTGGTAGTGCAGGGGGGGTACGAGCAGTACTTC.

This clone was seen a single time. The chain carries TRBV9 and TRBJ2-7, with D possibly TRBD1 on 6 matching bases. V lost 1 base and J 1 base, leaving 9 bases between the germline ends. The CDR3 is 14 amino acids. The germline CDR1 and CDR2 sequences are SGDLS and YYNGEE. For the CDR3, the DNA is TGTGCCAGCAGCGTAACTCAGGGGTCCTACGAGCAGTACTTC. Its translation: CASSVTQGSYEQYF. Looking up the rest from reference TRBV9 and TRBJ2-7 gives the full variable domain: DSGVTQTPKHLITATGQRVTLRCSPRSGDLSVYWYQQSLDQGLQFLIQYYNGEERAKGNILERFSAQQFPDLHSELNLSSLELGDSALYFCASSVTQGSYEQYFGPGTRLTVT.

This clone was recorded once. J is TRBJ2-1 and V is TRBV5-1; tentatively, D is TRBD2 (5 bases). Germline loops: CDR1 SGHRS, CDR2 YFSETQ. The CDR3 loop spans 14 amino acids. Trimming shortened V by 5 bases and J by 3 bases, and 12 bases separated the two germline ends. CDR3 protein: CASSGDGLYNEQFF. CDR3 sequence (DNA): TGCGCCAGCAGTGGTGACGGACTCTACAATGAGCAGTTCTTC.

The chain is built from TRBV9 and TRBJ2-7, with TRBD1 as a possible D gene (5 bases). V lost 2 bases and J 2 bases, leaving 11 bases between the germline ends. Germline V gene sequence: CDR1 SGDLS, CDR2 YYNGEE. This CDR3 has 14 amino acids. The CDR3 region is CASSVFDSTYEQYF. CDR3 DNA: TGTGCCAGCAGCGTTTTCGACAGTACCTACGAGCAGTACTTC.

In this sample, this clone turned up a few times. This chain links TRBV5-6 with TRBJ2-5, with a possible D match to TRBD2 (5 bases). Germline CDR1 is SGHDT and CDR2 is YYEEEE. V was shortened by 0 bases and J by 4 bases, with 10 bases between the two germline ends. The CDR3 sequence is 14 residues long. CDR3 nucleotide sequence: TGTGCCAGCAGCTTGGCGAGAGGAGGAGAGACCCAGTACTTC. Protein product: CASSLARGGETQYF. The full variable domain, rest sourced from reference TRBV5-6 and TRBJ2-5, is DAGVTQSPTHLIKTRGQQVTLRCSPKSGHDTVSWYQQALGQGPQFIFQYYEEEERQRGNFPDRFSGHQFPNYSSELNVNALLLGDSALYLCASSLARGGETQYFGPGTRLLVL.

This clone came up a few times. The chain carries TRBV29-1 and TRBJ2-2; no clear D. The germline CDR1 and CDR2 sequences are SQVTM and ANQGSEA. V gave up 3 bases and J gave up 1 base, with 6 bases separating them. CDR3 length: 13 amino acids. The DNA of the CDR3 is TGCAGCGTTGATTTCGAGAACACCGGGGAGCTGTTTTTT. This codes for CSVDFENTGELFF.

This rearrangement joins TRBV5-4 to TRBJ1-2; possible D gene TRBD1, 6 bases. Germline lookup yields CDR1 SGHNT and CDR2 YYREEE (reference sequence). This CDR3 contains 15 residues. Between the trimmed V and J ends, which lost 0 bases and 0 bases, there was a span of 9 bases. CDR3 amino acids: CASSLDRVANYGYTF. The CDR3 nucleotides are TGTGCCAGCAGCTTGGACAGGGTGGCTAACTATGGCTACACCTTC.

This clone was counted a few times. The CDR3 DNA sequence: TGCAGCGTTCTCACCCGGGGGGGCTACACCTTC. Protein: CSVLTRGGYTF. V and J are TRBV29-1 and TRBJ1-2; D perhaps matches TRBD1 (5 bases). CDR3 length: 11 residues. The germline CDR1 and CDR2 sequences are SQVTM and ANQGSEA. Trimming removed 5 bases from V and 8 bases from J, with 12 bases in between. The whole variable domain, filled in from reference TRBV29-1 and TRBJ1-2, reads SAVISQKPSRDICQRGTSLTIQCQVDSQVTMMFWYRQQPGQSLTLIATANQGSEATYESGFVIDKFPISRPNLTFSTLTVSNMSPEDSSIYLCSVLTRGGYTFGSGTRLTVV.